These 23 T cell receptor beta chains were all obtained from the same sample, sequenced in a study of T cell responses to AZD1222 COVID-19 vaccine. Assay used: immunoSEQ multiplex PCR; TCRdb lists only in-frame clones, some missing. The repertoire consists of more than 95,000 clones, with approximately 86% occurring once and the leading ten covering under 20%. The sequenced sample was peripheral blood, obtained 28 days after the second AZD1222 dose. These receptors were collected from an adult who received the AZD1222 COVID-19 vaccine.

This clone was seen a single time. The chain carries TRBV19 and TRBJ1-3; D ambiguous. The germline V gene has CDR1 LNHDA and CDR2 SQIVND (reference sequence). This CDR3 has 15 amino acids. Between the trimmed V and J ends, which lost 6 bases and 0 bases, there was a span of 12 bases. The CDR3 coding sequence is TGTGCCAGTAGAAGCCGGGGATTCTCTGGAAACACCATATATTTT. Translating it yields CASRSRGFSGNTIYF.

The chain links TRBV4-1 to TRBJ1-1; 7 bases line up with TRBD1. This CDR3 contains 17 residues. The V gene's germline CDR1 is MGHRA and CDR2 YSYEKL. Unmatched junction bases numbered 10, after V lost 0 bases and J lost 3 bases. CDR3 residues: CASSQDPARGIHTEAFF. The CDR3, as DNA: TGCGCCAGCAGCCAAGATCCGGCCAGGGGGATTCACACTGAAGCTTTCTTT.

This clone appeared a few times. This chain uses TRBV14 with TRBJ2-1; D not resolved. Germline values: CDR1 SGHDN, CDR2 FVKESK. The CDR3 length is 14 residues. V lost 4 bases and J 2 bases, leaving 9 bases between the germline ends. CDR3 DNA: TGTGCCAGCAGCCCGGACGGCACCTACAATGAGCAGTTCTTC. The encoded protein is CASSPDGTYNEQFF.

Only a few counts were recorded for this clone. The gene calls are TRBV29-1 and TRBJ1-2, with 8 bases fitting TRBD1. The CDR3 has 14 amino acids. Losses at the gene ends were 4 bases for V and 3 bases for J; bases not matched to a gene: 7. CDR1 is SQVTM and CDR2 is ANQGSEA in the germline V gene. Here the CDR3 reads CSVVSGGKDYGYTF. CDR3 coding DNA: TGCAGCGTTGTATCAGGGGGCAAAGACTATGGCTACACCTTC. Combining the CDR3 with reference TRBV29-1 and TRBJ1-2 gives the whole variable domain SAVISQKPSRDICQRGTSLTIQCQVDSQVTMMFWYRQQPGQSLTLIATANQGSEATYESGFVIDKFPISRPNLTFSTLTVSNMSPEDSSIYLCSVVSGGKDYGYTFGSGTRLTVV.

DNA of the CDR3: TGTGCCAGCAGCGTAGGGCCGGGGGGGAGCTCCTACAATGAGCAGTTCTTC. This translates into CASSVGPGGSSYNEQFF. This chain links TRBV9 with TRBJ2-1; 8 bases fit TRBD2. The V and J ends lost 0 bases and 0 bases, in that order; junction bases with no gene match: 5. The CDR3 covers 17 residues. Per germline, CDR1 SGDLS and CDR2 YYNGEE.

The DNA for the CDR3 is TGTGCCAGTCGACAGGGCGTGGGCTACACCTTC. It specifies CASRQGVGYTF. This chain connects TRBV19 to TRBJ1-2; 7 positions agree with TRBD1. The J segment lost 8 bases and the V segment lost 8 bases, leaving 5 bases of the junction unmatched. The CDR3 runs to 11 residues. CDR1 is LNHDA, CDR2 SQIVND, per germline (reference sequence).

J is TRBJ2-1 and V is TRBV11-3; no clear D. The V and J ends lost 3 bases and 2 bases respectively, with 11 bases between them. This CDR3 is built from 15 residues. The germline V gene encodes CDR1 SGHNT and CDR2 YENEEA. The CDR3 DNA sequence: TGTGCCAGCAGCTTGACTTTGGCACCCTACAATGAGCAGTTCTTC. It yields the protein CASSLTLAPYNEQFF.

This clone was seen a few times. The chain carries TRBV18 and TRBJ1-2; 10 bases align to TRBD1. The CDR3 totals 17 residues. From germline, CDR1 is KGHSH and CDR2 LQKENI. V lost 3 bases, J lost 3 bases, and 10 bases stayed unmatched. CDR3 sequence reads: CASSPSGTGVVYYGYTF. The CDR3 bases are TGTGCCAGCTCACCCTCCGGGACAGGGGTTGTTTACTATGGCTACACCTTC.

The V gene is TRBV7-2, the J gene TRBJ2-1; 9 bases map to TRBD2. V shed 6 bases, J shed 6 bases, and the junction held 9 bases outside the gene matches. The CDR3 sequence is 15 residues long. Germline lookup yields CDR1 SGHTA and CDR2 FQGNSA. The CDR3 protein is CASRRGREGINEQFF. CDR3 nucleotide sequence: TGTGCCAGCAGACGGGGGCGGGAGGGCATCAATGAGCAGTTCTTC.

V is TRBV19 and J is TRBJ1-1, with a weak D call TRBD1 (5 bases). The V and J ends lost 5 bases and 0 bases respectively, with 13 bases between them. Germline CDR1 is LNHDA and CDR2 is SQIVND (reference sequence). This CDR3 comprises 15 residues. CDR3: CASSVNRRLNTEAFF. The DNA of the CDR3 is TGTGCCAGTAGTGTAAACAGGAGATTGAACACTGAAGCTTTCTTT.

CDR3 in DNA: TGCGCCAGCAGGCGTAGCGGGATGCAAGAGACCCAGTACTTC. Translating gives CASRRSGMQETQYF. The J gene is TRBJ2-5, the V gene TRBV5-1; 8 nucleotides line up with TRBD2. The length of the CDR3 is 14 residues. Germline CDR1 and CDR2: SGHRS and YFSETQ. V lost 5 bases to trimming and J lost 2 bases; unmatched junction nucleotides: 5.

The J gene is TRBJ1-6, the V gene TRBV6-1; the D is unclear. Germline V CDR1 and CDR2: MNHNS, SASEGT. The CDR3 is 15 residues long. Trimming cost V 2 bases and J 0 bases, with 5 bases left between them. The CDR3 region is CASSEKSSYNSPLHF. DNA for the CDR3: TGTGCCAGCAGTGAAAAAAGCTCCTATAATTCACCCCTCCACTTT.

Only a few counts were recorded for this clone. V is TRBV4-1 and J is TRBJ1-1; 12 bases are a match to TRBD1. Per germline, CDR1 MGHRA and CDR2 YSYEKL. Trimming at V came to 2 bases and at J to 7 bases, leaving 8 bases not matched to a gene. CDR3 length: 16 amino acids. As DNA, the CDR3 is TGCGCCAGCAGCCAAAGGGACAGGGGGCTGAGGAATGAAGCTTTCTTT. This sequence encodes CASSQRDRGLRNEAFF.

The sample holds a few counts of this clone. The V and J genes are TRBV7-9 and TRBJ1-5; tentatively, D is TRBD1 (6 bases). Germline V CDR1 and CDR2: SEHNR, FQNEAQ (reference sequence). V lost 5 bases to trimming and J lost 9 bases, with 11 bases between them. The CDR3 spans 12 residues. CDR3 nucleotide sequence: TGTGCCAGCAGCCTGGCAGGGGCGCCCCAGCATTTT. Protein product: CASSLAGAPQHF.

This sequence joins TRBV10-3 and TRBJ1-1, with 7 bases aligning to TRBD1. The CDR3 contains 11 residues. Per the germline V gene, CDR1 is ENHRY and CDR2 is SYGVKD. With V trimmed by 6 bases and J by 7 bases, 2 bases remained unmatched. In DNA form, the CDR3 reads TGTGCCATCAGGGGACAGTTTGAAGCTTTCTTT. Protein sequence: CAIRGQFEAFF.

The CDR3 is CASSLIGLRGGYTF. In DNA form, the CDR3 reads TGTGCCAGCAGTTTAATCGGCCTGAGAGGTGGCTACACCTTC. The chain uses TRBV27 and TRBJ1-2; D is unresolved. The CDR3 consists of 14 residues. V was cut by 2 bases and J by 7 bases, with 14 bases left in between. Per germline, CDR1 MNHEY and CDR2 SMNVEV (reference sequence).

The rearrangement links TRBV4-2 to TRBJ2-3, with 7 nucleotides matching TRBD1. This CDR3 comprises 15 residues. The ends lost 5 bases at V and 1 base at J; junction bases unmatched: 6. The V gene's germline CDR1 is LGHNA and CDR2 YNFKEQ. CDR3 sequence: CASSNRDRGTDTQYF. CDR3 DNA: TGTGCCAGCAGCAATCGGGACAGAGGCACAGATACGCAGTATTTT.

The chain has TRBV6-5 and TRBJ1-6, with a possible D match to TRBD1 (6 bases). This CDR3 is 16 amino acids long. Deletions cut 4 bases from V and 6 bases from J, with 16 bases between. In germline, CDR1 is MNHEY, CDR2 SVGAGI. The CDR3 is CASSSPQGKGNSPLHF. In DNA form, the CDR3 reads TGTGCCAGCAGTTCACCCCAGGGGAAGGGTAATTCACCCCTCCACTTT.

The gene calls are TRBV5-1 and TRBJ1-2; TRBD1 agrees at 7 bases. V gave up 0 bases and J gave up 2 bases; unmatched junction bases: 10. CDR1 SGHRS and CDR2 YFSETQ come from the germline V gene. This CDR3 is 17 amino acids long. CDR3 nucleotide sequence: TGCGCCAGCAGCTTGGTCCCCGCTTCACAGGGGAACTATGGCTACACCTTC. Translating it yields CASSLVPASQGNYGYTF.

The V gene is TRBV30, the J gene TRBJ1-1, with TRBD1 identical over 7 bases. Germline-derived CDR1 and CDR2 are GTSNPN and SVGIG (reference sequence). Trimming took 3 bases from V and 1 from J; bases not matched to a gene: 2. The CDR3 runs to 13 residues. This chain's CDR3 is CAWRRQGNTEAFF. As DNA, the CDR3 is TGTGCCTGGAGACGACAGGGGAACACTGAAGCTTTCTTT. Full variable domain (remainder filled in from reference TRBV30 and TRBJ1-1): SQTIHQWPATLVQPVGSPLSLECTVEGTSNPNLYWYRQAAGRGLQLLFYSVGIGQISSEVPQNLSASRPQDRQFILSSKKLLLSDSGFYLCAWRRQGNTEAFFGQGTRLTVV.

V and J are TRBV28 and TRBJ2-3; TRBD2 aligns across 9 bases. Germline V gives CDR1 MDHEN, CDR2 SYDVKM. The ends lost 2 bases at V and 4 bases at J; junction bases unmatched: 4. This CDR3 has 15 amino acids. CDR3 protein: CASSLMAGGADTQYF. The CDR3 coding sequence is TGTGCCAGCAGTTTAATGGCGGGAGGGGCAGATACGCAGTATTTT.

The V gene is TRBV27, the J gene TRBJ2-7; D not resolved. This CDR3 has 14 residues. From germline, CDR1 is MNHEY and CDR2 SMNVEV (reference sequence). V gave up 0 bases and J gave up 5 bases, with 11 bases separating them. The CDR3: CASSLSSWVHEQYF. The CDR3 coding sequence is TGTGCCAGCAGTTTATCGTCCTGGGTCCACGAGCAGTACTTC.

CDR3 nucleotide sequence: TGTGCCAGCAGCTTAGACAGGAGCTCCTACAATGAGCAGTTCTTC. Amino acid sequence: CASSLDRSSYNEQFF. The genes are TRBV7-2 and TRBJ2-1; weak D call: TRBD1 (5 bases). CDR1 is SGHTA, CDR2 FQGNSA, per germline. The length of the CDR3 is 15 residues. The germline V and J ends were trimmed by 1 base and 0 bases, with 7 bases remaining between them. Using reference TRBV7-2 and TRBJ2-1 for the parts outside the CDR3, the full variable domain is GAGVSQSPSNKVTEKGKDVELRCDPISGHTALYWYRQSLGQGLEFLIYFQGNSAPDKSGLPSDRFSAERTGGSVSTLTIQRTQQEDSAVYLCASSLDRSSYNEQFFGPGTRLTVL.